The source of this T cell receptor (beta chain) is a study of radiotherapy plus CTLA-4 blockade in lung cancer. The data were produced by immunoSEQ multiplex PCR, yet TCRdb's version contains in-frame clones alone and is incomplete. This sample yields some 110,000 clones, of which just under 80% are seen a single time; around 4.8% belongs to the top ten. Notes on this clone: One junction end disagrees with the germline gene, perhaps due to a read error.

Germline V CDR1 and CDR2: SGDLS, YYNGEE. This CDR3 has 16 amino acids. The clonotype comes from a human donor with non-small cell lung cancer who had a partial response to radiotherapy plus ipilimumab. The sample consisted of peripheral blood, taken from a patient treated with radiotherapy plus ipilimumab. The rearrangement links TRBV9 to TRBJ2-2; TRBD1 matches 8 bases. The DNA for the CDR3 is TGTGCCAGCAGCGTAGGGACAGGGAGAATTGCCGGGGGGCTGTTTTTT. Translating it yields CASSVGTGRIAGGLFF.